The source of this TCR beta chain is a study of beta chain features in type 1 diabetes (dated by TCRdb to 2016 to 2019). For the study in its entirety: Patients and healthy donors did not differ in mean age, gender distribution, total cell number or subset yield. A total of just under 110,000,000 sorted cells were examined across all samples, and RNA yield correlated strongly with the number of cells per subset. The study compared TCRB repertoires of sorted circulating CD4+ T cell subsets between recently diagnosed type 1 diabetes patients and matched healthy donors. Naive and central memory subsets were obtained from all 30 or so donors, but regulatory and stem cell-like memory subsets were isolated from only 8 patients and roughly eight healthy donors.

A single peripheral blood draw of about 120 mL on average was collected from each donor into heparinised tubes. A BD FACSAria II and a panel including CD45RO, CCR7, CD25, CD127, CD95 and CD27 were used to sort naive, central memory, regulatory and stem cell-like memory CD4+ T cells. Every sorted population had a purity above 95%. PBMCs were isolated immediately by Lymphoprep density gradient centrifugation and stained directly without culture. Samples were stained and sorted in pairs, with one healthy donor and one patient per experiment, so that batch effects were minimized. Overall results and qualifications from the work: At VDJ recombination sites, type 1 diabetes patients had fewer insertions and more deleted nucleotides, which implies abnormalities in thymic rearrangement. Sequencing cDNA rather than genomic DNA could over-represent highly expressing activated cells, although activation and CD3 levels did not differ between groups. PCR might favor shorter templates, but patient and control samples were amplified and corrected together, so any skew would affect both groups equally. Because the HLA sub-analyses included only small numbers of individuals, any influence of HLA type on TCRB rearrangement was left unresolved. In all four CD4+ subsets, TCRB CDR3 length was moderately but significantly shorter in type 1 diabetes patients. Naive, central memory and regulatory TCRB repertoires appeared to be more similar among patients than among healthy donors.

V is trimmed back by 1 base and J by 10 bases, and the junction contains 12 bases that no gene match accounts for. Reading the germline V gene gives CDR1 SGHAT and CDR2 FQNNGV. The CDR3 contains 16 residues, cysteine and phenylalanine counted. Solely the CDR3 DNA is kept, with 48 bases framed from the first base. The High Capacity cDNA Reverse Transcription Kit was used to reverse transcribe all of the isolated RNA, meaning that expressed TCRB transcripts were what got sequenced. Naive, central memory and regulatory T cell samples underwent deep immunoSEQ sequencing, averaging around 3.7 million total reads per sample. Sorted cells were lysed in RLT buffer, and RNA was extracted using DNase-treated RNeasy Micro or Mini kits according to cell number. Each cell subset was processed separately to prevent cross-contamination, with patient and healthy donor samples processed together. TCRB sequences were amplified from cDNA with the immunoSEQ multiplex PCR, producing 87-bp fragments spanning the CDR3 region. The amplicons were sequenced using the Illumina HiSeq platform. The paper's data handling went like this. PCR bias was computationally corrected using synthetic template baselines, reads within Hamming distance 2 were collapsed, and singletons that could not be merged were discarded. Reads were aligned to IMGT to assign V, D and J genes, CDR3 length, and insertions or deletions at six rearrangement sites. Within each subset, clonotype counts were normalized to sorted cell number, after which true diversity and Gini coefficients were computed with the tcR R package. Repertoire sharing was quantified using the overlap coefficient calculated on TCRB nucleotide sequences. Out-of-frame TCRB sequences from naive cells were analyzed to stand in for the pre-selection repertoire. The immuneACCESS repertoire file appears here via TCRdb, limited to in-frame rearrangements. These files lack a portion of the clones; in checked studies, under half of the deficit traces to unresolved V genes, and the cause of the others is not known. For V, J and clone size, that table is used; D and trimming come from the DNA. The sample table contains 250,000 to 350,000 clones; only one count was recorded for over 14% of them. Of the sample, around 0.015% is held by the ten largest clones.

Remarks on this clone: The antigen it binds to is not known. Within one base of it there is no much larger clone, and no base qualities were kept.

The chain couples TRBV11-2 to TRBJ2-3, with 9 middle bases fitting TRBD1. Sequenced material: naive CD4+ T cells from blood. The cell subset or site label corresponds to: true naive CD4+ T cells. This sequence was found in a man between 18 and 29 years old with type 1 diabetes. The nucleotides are TGTGCCAGCAGCTTAGGTTTCACAGGGGGCGCTTATTCGCAGTATTTT. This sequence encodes CASSLGFTGGAYSQYF.